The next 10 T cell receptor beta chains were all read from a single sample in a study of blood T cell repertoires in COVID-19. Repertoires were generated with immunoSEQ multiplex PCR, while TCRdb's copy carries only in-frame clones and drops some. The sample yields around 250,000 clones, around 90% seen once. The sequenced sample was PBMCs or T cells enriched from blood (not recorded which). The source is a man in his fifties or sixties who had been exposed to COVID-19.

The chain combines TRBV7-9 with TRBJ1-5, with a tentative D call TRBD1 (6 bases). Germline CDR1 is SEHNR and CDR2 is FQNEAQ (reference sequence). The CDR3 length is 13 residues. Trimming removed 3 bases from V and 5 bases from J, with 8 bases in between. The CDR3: CASSLNRDQPQHF. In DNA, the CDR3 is TGTGCCAGCAGCTTGAACAGGGATCAGCCCCAGCATTTT.

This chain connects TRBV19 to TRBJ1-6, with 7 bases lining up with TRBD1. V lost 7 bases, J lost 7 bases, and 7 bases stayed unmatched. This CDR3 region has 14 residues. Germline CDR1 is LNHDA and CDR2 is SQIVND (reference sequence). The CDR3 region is CASNLETGNSPLHF. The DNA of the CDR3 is TGTGCCAGTAACTTGGAGACAGGGAATTCACCCCTCCACTTT.

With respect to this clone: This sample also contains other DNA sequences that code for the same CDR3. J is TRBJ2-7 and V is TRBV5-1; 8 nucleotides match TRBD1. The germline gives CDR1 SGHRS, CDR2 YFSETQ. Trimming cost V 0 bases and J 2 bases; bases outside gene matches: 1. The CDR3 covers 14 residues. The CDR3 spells CASSLGDRTYEQYF. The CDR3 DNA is TGCGCCAGCAGCTTGGGGGACAGGACCTACGAGCAGTACTTC.

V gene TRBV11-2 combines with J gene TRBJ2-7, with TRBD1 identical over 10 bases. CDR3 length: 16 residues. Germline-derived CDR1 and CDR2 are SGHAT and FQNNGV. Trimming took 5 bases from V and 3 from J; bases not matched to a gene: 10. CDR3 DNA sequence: TGTGCCAGCAGCCCTCGTTCCGGGACAGGGGACTACGAGCAGTACGTC. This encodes CASSPRSGTGDYEQYV.

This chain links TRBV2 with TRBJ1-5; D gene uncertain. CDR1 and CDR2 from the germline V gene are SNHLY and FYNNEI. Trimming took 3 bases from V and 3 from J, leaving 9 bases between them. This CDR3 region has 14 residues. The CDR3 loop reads CASSDLTSNQPQHF. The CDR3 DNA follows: TGTGCCAGCAGTGACCTAACCTCCAATCAGCCCCAGCATTTT.

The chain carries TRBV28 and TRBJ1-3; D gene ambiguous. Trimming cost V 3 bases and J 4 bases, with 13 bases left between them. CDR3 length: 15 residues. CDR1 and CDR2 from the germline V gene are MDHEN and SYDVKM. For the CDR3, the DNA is TGTGCCAGCAGTTTGACCTTTTCCGGGGGAAACACCATATATTTT. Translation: CASSLTFSGGNTIYF.

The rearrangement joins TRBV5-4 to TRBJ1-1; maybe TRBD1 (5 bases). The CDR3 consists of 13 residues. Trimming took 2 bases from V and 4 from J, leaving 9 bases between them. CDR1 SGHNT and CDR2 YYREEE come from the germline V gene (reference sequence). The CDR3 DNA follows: TGTGCCAGCAGCTTCTCTGGGGCCACTGAAGCTTTCTTT. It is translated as CASSFSGATEAFF.

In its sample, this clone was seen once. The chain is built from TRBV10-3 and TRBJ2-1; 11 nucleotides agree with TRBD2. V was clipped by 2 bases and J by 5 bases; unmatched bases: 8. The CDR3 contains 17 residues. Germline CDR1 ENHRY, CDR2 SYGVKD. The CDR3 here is CAISEGELAGVNNEQFF. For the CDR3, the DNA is TGTGCCATCAGTGAGGGTGAACTAGCGGGAGTGAACAATGAGCAGTTCTTC.

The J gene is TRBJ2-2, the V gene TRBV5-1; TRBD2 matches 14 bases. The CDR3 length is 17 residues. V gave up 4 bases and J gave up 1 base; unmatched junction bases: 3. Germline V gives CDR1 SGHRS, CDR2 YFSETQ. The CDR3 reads CASSAGLAGGNTGELFF. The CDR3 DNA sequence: TGCGCCAGCAGCGCTGGACTAGCGGGAGGGAACACCGGGGAGCTGTTTTTT.

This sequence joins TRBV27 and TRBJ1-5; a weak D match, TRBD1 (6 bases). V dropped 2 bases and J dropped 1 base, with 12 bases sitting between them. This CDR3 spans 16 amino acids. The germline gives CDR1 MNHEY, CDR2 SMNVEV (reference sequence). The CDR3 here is CASSLRGFTSNQPQHF. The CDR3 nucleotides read TGTGCCAGCAGTTTAAGGGGGTTCACAAGCAATCAGCCCCAGCATTTT.